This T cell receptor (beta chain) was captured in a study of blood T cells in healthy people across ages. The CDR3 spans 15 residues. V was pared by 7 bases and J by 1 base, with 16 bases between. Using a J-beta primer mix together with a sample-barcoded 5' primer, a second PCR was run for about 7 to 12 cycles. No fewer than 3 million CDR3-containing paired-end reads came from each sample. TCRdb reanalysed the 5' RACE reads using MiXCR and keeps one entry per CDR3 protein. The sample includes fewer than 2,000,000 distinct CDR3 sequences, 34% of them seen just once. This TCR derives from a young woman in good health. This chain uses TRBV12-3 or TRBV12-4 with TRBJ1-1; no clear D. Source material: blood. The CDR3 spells CASTPSMVRNTEAFF. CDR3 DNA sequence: TGTGCCAGCACCCCCTCCATGGTAAGGAACACTGAAGCTTTCTTT.